Each of the 24 T cell receptor beta chains below was sequenced from the same sample in a study of cytomegalovirus exposure and HLA in healthy donors. In the PCR, 60 Vbeta and 13 Jbeta primers were used. Sequenced by immunoSEQ multiplex PCR; TCRdb stores in-frame clones only, minus some. The profile shows 100,000 to 150,000 clones, 65% to 80% of them singletons. The sequencing input was PBMCs. The receptors were gathered from a middle-aged woman in good health and CMV-seropositive.

The chain is built from TRBV6-1 and TRBJ1-2; 9 nucleotides match TRBD1. The V and J ends lost 5 bases and 1 base, in that order; junction bases with no gene match: 2. Per the germline V gene, CDR1 is MNHNS and CDR2 is SASEGT. The CDR3 extends over 14 amino acids. CDR3 DNA sequence: TGTGCCAGCAGTTCGGGACAGGGTAACTATGGCTACACCTTC. Amino acid sequence: CASSSGQGNYGYTF.

The V call is TRBV5-1, the J call TRBJ2-2, with a possible D match to TRBD2 (6 bases). V was trimmed by 3 bases and J by 6 bases, leaving 15 bases between them. Germline V CDR1 and CDR2: SGHRS, YFSETQ. The CDR3 contains 15 residues. The CDR3 DNA reads TGCGCCAGCAGCTACTCAGGGCGGGGCTCCGGGGAGCTGTTTTTT. This encodes CASSYSGRGSGELFF.

This sequence joins TRBV10-3 and TRBJ1-1; D call uncertain. V was trimmed by 7 bases and J by 1 base, leaving 13 bases between them. The CDR3 loop spans 14 amino acids. Germline CDR1 and CDR2: ENHRY and SYGVKD. The CDR3 loop reads CAINQGRGNTEAFF. CDR3 coding DNA: TGTGCCATCAACCAAGGACGGGGGAACACTGAAGCTTTCTTT.

The table lists this clone with a count of one. The chain has TRBV7-8 and TRBJ1-2, with D tentatively TRBD1 (5 bases). This CDR3 is 15 amino acids long. With 5 bases removed from V and 3 bases from J, the gap between germline ends came to 16 bases. Germline CDR1 and CDR2: SGHVS and FQNEAQ. CDR3 sequence (DNA): TGTGCCAGCAGCCCCGGAGGGACCGCAGACTATGGCTACACCTTC. Translating gives CASSPGGTADYGYTF.

This clone was seen more than once but under ten times. In DNA form, the CDR3 reads TGTGCCAGCAGCCCGGACAGGACTAATGAAAAACTGTTTTTT. Translating gives CASSPDRTNEKLFF. The chain carries TRBV11-1 and TRBJ1-4, with TRBD1 matching 7 bases. Unmatched junction bases numbered 2, after V lost 5 bases and J lost 2 bases. Per the germline V gene, CDR1 is SGHAT and CDR2 is FQDESV (reference sequence). The CDR3 length is 14 residues.

The chain carries TRBV7-6 and TRBJ1-1; 7 positions match TRBD1. CDR1 SGHVS and CDR2 FNYEAQ come from the germline V gene. This CDR3 has 15 amino acids. V was clipped by 5 bases and J by 3 bases; unmatched bases: 9. The CDR3 nucleotides are TGTGCCAGCAGCCCTACCAACAGGGGAGACACTGAAGCTTTCTTT. It encodes CASSPTNRGDTEAFF.

This CDR3 is CASSRGYADNEKLFF. The CDR3, as DNA: TGTGCCAGTTCCAGGGGGTATGCGGATAATGAAAAACTGTTTTTT. This chain links TRBV19 with TRBJ1-4; 7 nucleotides match TRBD1. J gave up 4 bases and V 8 bases, and 10 bases lay outside the gene matches. The CDR3 is 15 amino acids. Germline V lookup: CDR1 LNHDA, CDR2 SQIVND (reference sequence).

This rearrangement joins TRBV2 to TRBJ2-7; 8 bases agree with TRBD1. Germline CDR1 and CDR2: SNHLY and FYNNEI. There are 13 residues in the CDR3. V lost 10 bases, J lost 7 bases, and 12 bases stayed unmatched. The CDR3 sequence: CATDRTGFQEQYF. In DNA, the CDR3 is TGTGCCACCGACAGGACAGGGTTCCAAGAGCAGTACTTC.

This clone was counted once. The CDR3 DNA sequence: TGTGCCAGCAGCGGGGGGACAGACACTGAAGCTTTCTTT. It is translated as CASSGGTDTEAFF. The chain has TRBV9 and TRBJ1-1; TRBD1 matches at 7 bases. V shed 3 bases and J 3 bases; nucleotides not matched to a gene: 2. The CDR3 length is 13 residues. Germline V gives CDR1 SGDLS, CDR2 YYNGEE.

The V gene is TRBV25-1, the J gene TRBJ1-5; a weak D match, TRBD1 (5 bases). The germline V and J ends were trimmed by 3 bases and 1 base, with 7 bases remaining between them. Looked up from germline, CDR1 is MGHDK and CDR2 is SYGVNS. CDR3 length equals 14 residues. The CDR3 sequence is CASSDYRSNQPQHF. The CDR3 DNA follows: TGTGCCAGCAGTGACTACAGGAGCAATCAGCCCCAGCATTTT.

The genes are TRBV21-1 and TRBJ2-1; the table's D call TRBD1 went unverified against the DNA. TRBV21-1 is a listed pseudogene. The length of the CDR3 is 18 residues. The CDR3 DNA sequence: TGTGCCAGCAGCCCCCGGTTAGAACAGGACCAGCTCTACAATGAGCAGTTCTTC. Translating gives CASSPRLEQDQLYNEQFF.

The chain uses TRBV2 and TRBJ2-3; 7 bases match TRBD2. The CDR3 is made up of 16 amino acids. Germline CDR1 and CDR2: SNHLY and FYNNEI. V was pared by 2 bases and J by 2 bases, with 7 bases of the junction left unmatched. The CDR3 region is CASSEYGAGTTDTQYF. The CDR3 bases are TGTGCCAGCAGTGAATACGGAGCGGGAACCACAGATACGCAGTATTTT. Full variable domain (missing parts from reference TRBV2 and TRBJ2-3): EPEVTQTPSHQVTQMGQEVILRCVPISNHLYFYWYRQILGQKVEFLVSFYNNEISEKSEIFDDQFSVERPDGSNFTLKIRSTKLEDSAMYFCASSEYGAGTTDTQYFGPGTRLTVL.

This clone came up once. The CDR3 bases are TGTGCCAGCAGCCCTCTTACTAGCGGTTTGTACGAGCAGTACTTC. Protein sequence: CASSPLTSGLYEQYF. V and J are TRBV7-9 and TRBJ2-7; 8 bases are shared with TRBD2. CDR3 length equals 15 residues. Germline assignment: CDR1 SEHNR and CDR2 FQNEAQ (reference sequence). The V gene end was trimmed by 5 bases and the J gene end by 4 bases; junction bases not matched to a gene: 10.

A single count supports this clone. The genes are TRBV7-9 and TRBJ1-5, with a weak D call TRBD1 (6 bases). This CDR3 contains 15 residues. Per the germline V gene, CDR1 is SEHNR and CDR2 is FQNEAQ (reference sequence). With 1 base removed from V and 4 bases from J, the gap between germline ends came to 11 bases. The CDR3 nucleotides read TGTGCCAGCAGCTTAGGGACAGCGGGAAATCAGCCCCAGCATTTT. It codes for CASSLGTAGNQPQHF.

There are a few counts of this clone. The V call is TRBV6-5, the J call TRBJ1-1; 11 positions match TRBD1. V lost 4 bases, J lost 6 bases, and 4 bases stayed unmatched. CDR1 and CDR2 (germline): MNHEY, SVGAGI. The CDR3 is made up of 14 amino acids. The CDR3 nucleotides are TGTGCCAGCAGTTCCCGGGACAGGGGGGCTGAAGCTTTCTTT. Its translation is CASSSRDRGAEAFF.

The rearrangement joins TRBV5-1 to TRBJ1-4, with TRBD1 identical over 7 bases. CDR1 and CDR2 from the germline V gene are SGHRS and YFSETQ. The J segment lost 4 bases and the V segment lost 7 bases, leaving 4 bases of the junction unmatched. The CDR3 has 13 amino acids. CDR3 bases: TGCGCCAGCTGGGACAGTATTAATGAAAAACTGTTTTTT. It specifies CASWDSINEKLFF.

J is TRBJ2-7 and V is TRBV5-1; weak D call: TRBD2 (6 bases). This CDR3 has 14 residues. Germline CDR1 and CDR2: SGHRS and YFSETQ. Trimming shortened V by 1 base and J by 5 bases, and 13 bases separated the two germline ends. CDR3 loop: CASSLLTGVNEQYF. The CDR3, as DNA: TGCGCCAGCAGCTTGTTGACGGGAGTCAACGAGCAGTACTTC.

The V call is TRBV10-3, the J call TRBJ2-7; TRBD1 matches 11 bases. This CDR3 is built from 15 residues. The V segment lost 2 bases and the J segment 4 bases; nucleotides outside the gene matches: 4. Germline lookup yields CDR1 ENHRY and CDR2 SYGVKD. In nucleotides, the CDR3 is TGTGCCATCAGTGAGGGGACAGGGGGAATATACGAGCAGTACTTC. It translates to CAISEGTGGIYEQYF.

This sequence joins TRBV5-1 and TRBJ1-4; TRBD1 might be the D (5 bases). Trimming removed 2 bases at V and 0 bases at J, with 8 bases between. Germline V gives CDR1 SGHRS, CDR2 YFSETQ. This CDR3 is built from 15 residues. DNA of the CDR3: TGCGCCAGCAGCTTAAGGGGCGCAACTAATGAAAAACTGTTTTTT. It yields the protein CASSLRGATNEKLFF.

DNA of the CDR3: TGCGCCAGCAGCCAAGCTGGGACAGTTGTCGAGACCCAGTACTTC. It yields the protein CASSQAGTVVETQYF. The rearrangement joins TRBV4-1 to TRBJ2-5; 7 bases align to TRBD1. Germline V gives CDR1 MGHRA, CDR2 YSYEKL. Germline trimming cut 1 base from V and 5 bases from J; bases unmatched to any gene: 7. The CDR3 length is 15 residues.

This clone has only one observation. This rearrangement joins TRBV29-1 to TRBJ2-3; perhaps TRBD1 as D (6 bases). Per the germline V gene, CDR1 is SQVTM and CDR2 is ANQGSEA. The length of the CDR3 is 14 residues. V was trimmed by 6 bases and J by 4 bases, leaving 17 bases between them. The CDR3 sequence is CSVKRGNRADTQYF. CDR3 sequence (DNA): TGCAGCGTAAAGAGGGGGAATCGGGCAGATACGCAGTATTTT.

The CDR3 sequence: CASSSQQGADGYTF. The CDR3 DNA reads TGTGCCAGCAGTTCTCAACAGGGGGCTGATGGCTACACCTTC. This chain uses TRBV27 with TRBJ1-2; 9 bases are shared with TRBD1. CDR3 length: 14 residues. The V gene end was trimmed by 4 bases and the J gene end by 6 bases; junction bases not matched to a gene: 6. CDR1 and CDR2 from the germline V gene are MNHEY and SMNVEV (reference sequence).

The chain uses TRBV5-1 and TRBJ1-4; 10 nucleotides line up with TRBD1. Unmatched junction bases numbered 3, after V lost 4 bases and J lost 0 bases. The CDR3 is made up of 16 amino acids. Germline CDR1 and CDR2: SGHRS and YFSETQ. CDR3 in amino acids: CASSPGQGATNEKLFF. CDR3 nucleotides: TGCGCCAGCAGCCCCGGACAGGGGGCAACTAATGAAAAACTGTTTTTT.

The CDR3 is CASTPRQDRYGYTF. As DNA, the CDR3 is TGCGCCAGCACCCCCCGACAGGATAGGTATGGCTACACCTTC. The chain employs TRBV10-1 and TRBJ1-2; D possibly corresponds to TRBD1 (6 bases). Germline loops: CDR1 WNHNN, CDR2 SYGVQD (reference sequence). V shed 7 bases and J shed 5 bases, with 17 bases lying between them. CDR3 length equals 14 residues.